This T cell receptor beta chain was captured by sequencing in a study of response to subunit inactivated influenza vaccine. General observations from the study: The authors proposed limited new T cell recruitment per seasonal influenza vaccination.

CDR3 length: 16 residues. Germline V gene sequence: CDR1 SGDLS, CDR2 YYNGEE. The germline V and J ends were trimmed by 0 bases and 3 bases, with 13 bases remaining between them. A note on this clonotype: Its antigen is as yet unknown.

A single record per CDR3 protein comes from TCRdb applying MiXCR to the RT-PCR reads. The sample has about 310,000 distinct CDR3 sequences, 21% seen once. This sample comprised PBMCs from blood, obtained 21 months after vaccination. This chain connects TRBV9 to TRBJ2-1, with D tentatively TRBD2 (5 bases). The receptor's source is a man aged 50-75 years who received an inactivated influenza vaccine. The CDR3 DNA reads TGTGCCAGCAGCGTAGGTAGAGGGAACAGCTACAATGAGCAGTTCTTC. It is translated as CASSVGRGNSYNEQFF.